The clone carrying this T cell receptor (beta chain) was found a few times. Antigen specificity is unknown. The sample comes from a study of vaccination and CD4 T cells after COVID-19. Looking at the study overall: Post-COVID samples had a sampling time that fell a median roughly 98 days after diagnosis (range 35 to 161).

Sequenced with the Oncomine TCR Beta short-read assay was DNA taken from cultured CD4+ T cells. TCRdb re-derived calls from the PCR reads in MiXCR, one entry per CDR3 protein. The sample has 10,000 to 12,000 distinct CDR3 sequences; 28% are singletons. Treatment here: approximately nine-day PBMC culture with coronavirus spike peptide pools or control peptides (ViraFEST assay). Findings and caveats of the study: There was no significant change from about 22 to 38 median reactive clonotypes.

The CDR3 consists of 12 residues. The germline CDR1 and CDR2 sequences are DFQATT and SNEGSKA (reference sequence). Trimming removed 3 bases from V and 2 bases from J, with 6 bases in between. The chain is built from TRBV20-1 and TRBJ2-3; D is uncertain. The origin of this receptor is a human donor who had recovered from COVID-19. The sample consisted of CD4+ T cells from blood, cultured in vitro, taken after SARS-CoV-2 vaccination. This chain's CDR3 is CSASRTTDTQYF. The CDR3 nucleotides read TGCAGTGCTAGTCGCACCACAGATACGCAGTATTTT.